This T cell receptor (beta chain) was sequenced in a study of early T cells in non-severe SARS-CoV-2 infection. As for the study in general: Sequencing input comprised bulk RNA from unsorted whole blood; chain pairing was not available. Overall study findings and caveats: Using VDJdb, the matching emphasized anti-spike CD8 responses while missing private and CD4 specificities.

The CDR3 has 16 amino acids. The germline V gene encodes CDR1 MNHEY and CDR2 SVGAGI. With V trimmed by 7 bases and J by 0 bases, 12 bases remained unmatched. On this clonotype itself: Its antigen is undetermined.

Unique molecular identifiers were attached to individual cDNA molecules. Via MiXCR, TCRdb re-called the 5' RACE reads, giving one row per CDR3 protein. The data contain under 50,000 distinct CDR3 sequences, roughly 5.3% of them singletons. The J gene is TRBJ2-7, the V gene TRBV6-5, with 7 bases aligning to TRBD1. The TCR sequence derives from an adult who was a healthcare worker with PCR-confirmed SARS-CoV-2 infection or an uninfected control (not recorded which). Sequenced: whole blood. CDR3 DNA sequence: TGTGCCAGCATCAGCATTGGGACAGCTAGCTCCTACGAGCAGTACTTC. This gives the protein CASISIGTASSYEQYF.